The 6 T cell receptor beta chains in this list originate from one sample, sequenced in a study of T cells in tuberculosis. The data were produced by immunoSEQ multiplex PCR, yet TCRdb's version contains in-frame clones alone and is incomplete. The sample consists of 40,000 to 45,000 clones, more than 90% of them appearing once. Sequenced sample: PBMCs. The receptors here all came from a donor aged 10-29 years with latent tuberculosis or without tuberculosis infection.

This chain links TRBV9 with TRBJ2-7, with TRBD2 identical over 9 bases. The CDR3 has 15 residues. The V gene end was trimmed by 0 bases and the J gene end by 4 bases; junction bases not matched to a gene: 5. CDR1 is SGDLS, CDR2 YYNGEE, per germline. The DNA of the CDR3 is TGTGCCAGCAGCGTAGGGGGGACTAGCTGGTACGAGCAGTACTTC. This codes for CASSVGGTSWYEQYF.

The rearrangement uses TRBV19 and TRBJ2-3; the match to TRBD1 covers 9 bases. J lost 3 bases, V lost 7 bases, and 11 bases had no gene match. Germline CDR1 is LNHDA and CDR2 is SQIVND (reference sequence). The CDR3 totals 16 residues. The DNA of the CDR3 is TGTGCCAGTACTCAATCGACAGGGGGTATAACAGATACGCAGTATTTT. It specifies CASTQSTGGITDTQYF.

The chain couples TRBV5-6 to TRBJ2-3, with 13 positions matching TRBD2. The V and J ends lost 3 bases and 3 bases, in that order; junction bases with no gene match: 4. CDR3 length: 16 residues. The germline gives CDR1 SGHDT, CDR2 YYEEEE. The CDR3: CASSSTSGRSTDTQYF. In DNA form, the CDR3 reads TGTGCCAGCAGCTCGACTAGCGGGAGGTCAACAGATACGCAGTATTTT.

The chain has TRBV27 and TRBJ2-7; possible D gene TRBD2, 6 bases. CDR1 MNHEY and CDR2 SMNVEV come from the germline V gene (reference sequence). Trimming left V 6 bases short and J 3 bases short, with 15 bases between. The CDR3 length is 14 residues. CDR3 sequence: CASRRETRHYEQYF. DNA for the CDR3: TGTGCCAGCAGACGTGAGACTAGGCACTACGAGCAGTACTTC.

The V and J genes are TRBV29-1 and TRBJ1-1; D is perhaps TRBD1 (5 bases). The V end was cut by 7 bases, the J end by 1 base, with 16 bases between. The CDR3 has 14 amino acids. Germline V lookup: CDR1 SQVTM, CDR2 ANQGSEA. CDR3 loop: CSAGLGRGNTEAFF. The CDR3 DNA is TGCAGCGCGGGACTCGGAAGGGGGAACACTGAAGCTTTCTTT.

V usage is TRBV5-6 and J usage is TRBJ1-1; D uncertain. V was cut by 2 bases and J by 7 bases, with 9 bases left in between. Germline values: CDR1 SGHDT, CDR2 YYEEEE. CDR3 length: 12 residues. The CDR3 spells CASSFVQSEAFF. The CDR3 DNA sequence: TGTGCCAGCAGCTTCGTACAGAGTGAAGCTTTCTTT.